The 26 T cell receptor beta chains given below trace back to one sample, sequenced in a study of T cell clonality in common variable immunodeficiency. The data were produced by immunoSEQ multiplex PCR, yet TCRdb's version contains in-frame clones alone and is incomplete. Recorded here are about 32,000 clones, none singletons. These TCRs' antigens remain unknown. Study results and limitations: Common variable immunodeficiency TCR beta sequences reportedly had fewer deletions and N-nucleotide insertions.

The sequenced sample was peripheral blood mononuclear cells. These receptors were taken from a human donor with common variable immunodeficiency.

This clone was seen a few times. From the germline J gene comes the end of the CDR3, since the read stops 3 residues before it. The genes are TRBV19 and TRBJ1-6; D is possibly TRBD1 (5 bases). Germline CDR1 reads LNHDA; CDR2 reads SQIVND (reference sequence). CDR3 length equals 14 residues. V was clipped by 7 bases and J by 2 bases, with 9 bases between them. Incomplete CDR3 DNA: TGTGCCAGTATGCAGGGAACCTATAATTCACCC. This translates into CASMQGTYNSP. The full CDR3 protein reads CASMQGTYNSPLHF.

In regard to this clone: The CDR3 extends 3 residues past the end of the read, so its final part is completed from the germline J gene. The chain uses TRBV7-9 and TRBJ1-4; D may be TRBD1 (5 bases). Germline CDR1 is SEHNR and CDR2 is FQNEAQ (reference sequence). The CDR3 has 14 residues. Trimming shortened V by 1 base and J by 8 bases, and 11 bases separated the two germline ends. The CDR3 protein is CASSLGGEGEKLFF. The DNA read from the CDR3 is TGTGCCAGCAGCTTAGGGGGGGAAGGCGAAAAA.

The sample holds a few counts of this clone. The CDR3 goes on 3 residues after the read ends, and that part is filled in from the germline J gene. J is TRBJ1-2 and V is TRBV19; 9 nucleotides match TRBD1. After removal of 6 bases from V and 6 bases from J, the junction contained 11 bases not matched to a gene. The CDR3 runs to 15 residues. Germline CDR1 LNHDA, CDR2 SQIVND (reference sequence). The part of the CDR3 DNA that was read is TGTGCCAGTAGGGATGGGGACAGGGAGGGTAATGGC. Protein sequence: CASRDGDREGNG. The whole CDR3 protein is CASRDGDREGNGYTF.

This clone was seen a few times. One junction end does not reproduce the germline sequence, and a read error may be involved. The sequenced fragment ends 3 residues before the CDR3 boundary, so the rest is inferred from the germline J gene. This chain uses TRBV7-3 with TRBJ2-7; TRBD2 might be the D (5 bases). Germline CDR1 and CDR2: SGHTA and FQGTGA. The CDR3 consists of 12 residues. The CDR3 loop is CSSSFGEGEQYF. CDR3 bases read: TGTTCCAGCAGCTTTGGAGAGGGCGAG.

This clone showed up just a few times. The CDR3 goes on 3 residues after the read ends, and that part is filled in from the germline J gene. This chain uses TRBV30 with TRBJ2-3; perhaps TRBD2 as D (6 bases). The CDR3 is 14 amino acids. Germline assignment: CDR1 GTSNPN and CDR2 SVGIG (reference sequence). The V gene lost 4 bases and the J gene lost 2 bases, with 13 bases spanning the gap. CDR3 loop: CAWKRRGDTDTQYF. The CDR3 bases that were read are TGTGCCTGGAAACGGCGCGGGGACACAGATACG.

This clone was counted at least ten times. The CDR3 loop is CASSLQGSTNEKLFF. CDR3 DNA (partial): TGCGCCAGCAGCTTACAGGGGTCAACTAATGAAAAA. The rearrangement uses TRBV5-1 and TRBJ1-4; TRBD1 matches 7 bases. The CDR3 is cut off 3 residues early in the read; its end comes from the germline J gene. CDR3 size: 15 residues. Germline assignment: CDR1 SGHRS and CDR2 YFSETQ. The V and J ends lost 2 bases and 0 bases, in that order; junction bases with no gene match: 1.

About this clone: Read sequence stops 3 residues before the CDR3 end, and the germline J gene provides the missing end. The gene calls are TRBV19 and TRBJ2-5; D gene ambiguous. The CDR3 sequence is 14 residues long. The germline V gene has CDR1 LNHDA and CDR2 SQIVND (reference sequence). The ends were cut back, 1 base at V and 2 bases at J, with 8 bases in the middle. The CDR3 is CASSIVVRQETQYF. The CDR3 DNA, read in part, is TGTGCCAGTAGTATAGTTGTCAGACAAGAGACC.

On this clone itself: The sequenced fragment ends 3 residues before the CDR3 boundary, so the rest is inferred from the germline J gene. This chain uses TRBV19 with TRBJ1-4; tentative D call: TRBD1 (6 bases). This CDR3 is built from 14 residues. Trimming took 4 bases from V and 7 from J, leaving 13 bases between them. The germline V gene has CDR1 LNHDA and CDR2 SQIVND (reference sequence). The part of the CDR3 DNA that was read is TGTGCCAGTAGTACCCAACCCAGGGGTGAAAAA. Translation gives CASSTQPRGEK. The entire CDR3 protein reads CASSTQPRGEKLFF.

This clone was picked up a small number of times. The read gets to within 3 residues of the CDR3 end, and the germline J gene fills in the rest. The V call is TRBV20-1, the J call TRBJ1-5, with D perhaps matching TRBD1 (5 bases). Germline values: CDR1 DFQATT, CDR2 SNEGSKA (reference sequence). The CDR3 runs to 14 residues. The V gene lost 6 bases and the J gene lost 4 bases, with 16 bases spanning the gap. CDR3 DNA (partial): TGCAGTGCAGGAGACGTAGGGGTAAATCAGCCC. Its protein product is CSAGDVGVNQP. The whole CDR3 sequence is CSAGDVGVNQPQHF.

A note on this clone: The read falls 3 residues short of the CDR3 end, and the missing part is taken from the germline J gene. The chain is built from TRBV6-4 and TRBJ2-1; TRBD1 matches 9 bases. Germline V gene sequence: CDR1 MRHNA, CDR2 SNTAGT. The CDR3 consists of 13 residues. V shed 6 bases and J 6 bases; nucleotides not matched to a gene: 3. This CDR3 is CASSRQGVNEQFF. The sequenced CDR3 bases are TGTGCCAGCAGCCGACAGGGGGTCAATGAG.

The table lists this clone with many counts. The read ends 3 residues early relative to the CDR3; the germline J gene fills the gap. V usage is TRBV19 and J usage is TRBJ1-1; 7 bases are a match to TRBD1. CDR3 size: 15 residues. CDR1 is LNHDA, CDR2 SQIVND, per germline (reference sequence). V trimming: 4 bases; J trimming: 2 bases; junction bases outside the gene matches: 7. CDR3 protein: CASSKVGTANTEAFF. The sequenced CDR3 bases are TGTGCCAGTAGTAAAGTCGGGACAGCTAACACTGAA.

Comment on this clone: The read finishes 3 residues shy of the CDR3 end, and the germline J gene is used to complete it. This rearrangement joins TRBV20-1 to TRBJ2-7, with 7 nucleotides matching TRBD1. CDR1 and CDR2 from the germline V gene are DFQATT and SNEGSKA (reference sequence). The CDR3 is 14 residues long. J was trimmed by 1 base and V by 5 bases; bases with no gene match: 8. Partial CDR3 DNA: TGCAGTGCTCCGGGACAGCTCAATTCCTACGAG. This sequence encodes CSAPGQLNSYE. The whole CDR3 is CSAPGQLNSYEQYF.

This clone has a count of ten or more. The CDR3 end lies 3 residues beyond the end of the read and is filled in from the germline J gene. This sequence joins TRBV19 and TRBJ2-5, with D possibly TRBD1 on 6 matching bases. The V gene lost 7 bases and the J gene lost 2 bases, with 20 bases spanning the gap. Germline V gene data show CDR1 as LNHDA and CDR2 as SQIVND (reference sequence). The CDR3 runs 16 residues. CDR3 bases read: TGTGCCAGTACCGCTTCTCGGCCAGGGGCACAAGAGACC. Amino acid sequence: CASTASRPGAQET. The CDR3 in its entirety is CASTASRPGAQETQYF.

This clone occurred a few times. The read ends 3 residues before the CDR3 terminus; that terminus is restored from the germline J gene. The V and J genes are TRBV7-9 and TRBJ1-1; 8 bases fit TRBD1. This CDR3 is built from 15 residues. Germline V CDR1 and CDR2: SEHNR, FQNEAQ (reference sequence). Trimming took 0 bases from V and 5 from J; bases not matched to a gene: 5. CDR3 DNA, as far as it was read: TGTGCCAGCAGCTTAGCGACAGGGGTAGGAACTGAA. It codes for CASSLATGVGTE. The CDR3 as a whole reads CASSLATGVGTEAFF.

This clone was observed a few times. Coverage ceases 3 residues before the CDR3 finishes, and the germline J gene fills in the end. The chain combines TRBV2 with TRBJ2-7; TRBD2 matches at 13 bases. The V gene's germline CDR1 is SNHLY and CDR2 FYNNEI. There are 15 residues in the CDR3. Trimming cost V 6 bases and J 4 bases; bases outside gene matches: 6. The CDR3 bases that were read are TGTGCCAGCAGGCAATTACTAGCGGGGGGGTACGAG. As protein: CASRQLLAGGYE. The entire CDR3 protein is CASRQLLAGGYEQYF. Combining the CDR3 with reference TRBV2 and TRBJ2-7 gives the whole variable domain EPEVTQTPSHQVTQMGQEVILRCVPISNHLYFYWYRQILGQKVEFLVSFYNNEISEKSEIFDDQFSVERPDGSNFTLKIRSTKLEDSAMYFCASRQLLAGGYEQYFGPGTRLTVT.

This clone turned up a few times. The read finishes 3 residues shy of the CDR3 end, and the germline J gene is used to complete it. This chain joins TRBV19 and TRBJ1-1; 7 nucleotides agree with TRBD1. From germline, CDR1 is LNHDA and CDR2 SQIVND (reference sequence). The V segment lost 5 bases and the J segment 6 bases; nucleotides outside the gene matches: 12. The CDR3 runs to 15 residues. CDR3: CASSFQGGLRAEAFF. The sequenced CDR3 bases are TGTGCCAGTAGTTTCCAGGGGGGCCTTAGAGCTGAA.

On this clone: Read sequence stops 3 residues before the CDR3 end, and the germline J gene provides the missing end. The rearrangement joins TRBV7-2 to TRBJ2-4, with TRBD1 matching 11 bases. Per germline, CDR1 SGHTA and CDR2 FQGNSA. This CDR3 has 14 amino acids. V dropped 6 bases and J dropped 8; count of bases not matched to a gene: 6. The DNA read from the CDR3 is TGTGCCAGCAGTTCAGGGACAGGGGGTGACATT. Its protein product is CASSSGTGGDI. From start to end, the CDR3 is CASSSGTGGDIQYF. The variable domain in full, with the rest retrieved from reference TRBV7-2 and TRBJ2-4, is GAGVSQSPSNKVTEKGKDVELRCDPISGHTALYWYRQSLGQGLEFLIYFQGNSAPDKSGLPSDRFSAERTGGSVSTLTIQRTQQEDSAVYLCASSSGTGGDIQYFGAGTRLSVL.

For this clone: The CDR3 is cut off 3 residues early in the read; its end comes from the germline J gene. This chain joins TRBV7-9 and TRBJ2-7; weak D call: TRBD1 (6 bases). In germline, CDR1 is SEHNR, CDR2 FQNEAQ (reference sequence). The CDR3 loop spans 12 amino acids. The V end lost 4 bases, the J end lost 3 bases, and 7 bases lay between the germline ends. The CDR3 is CASSSTGYEQYF. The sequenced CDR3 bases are TGTGCCAGCAGCTCGACAGGCTACGAG.

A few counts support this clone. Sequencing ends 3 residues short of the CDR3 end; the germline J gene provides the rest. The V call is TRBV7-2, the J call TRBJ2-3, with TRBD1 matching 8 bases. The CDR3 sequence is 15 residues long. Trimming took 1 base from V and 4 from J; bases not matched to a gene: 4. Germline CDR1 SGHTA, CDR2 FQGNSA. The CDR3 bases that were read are TGTGCCAGCAGCTTAGGGGACAGGAGTCCAGATACG. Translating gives CASSLGDRSPDT. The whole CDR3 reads CASSLGDRSPDTQYF.

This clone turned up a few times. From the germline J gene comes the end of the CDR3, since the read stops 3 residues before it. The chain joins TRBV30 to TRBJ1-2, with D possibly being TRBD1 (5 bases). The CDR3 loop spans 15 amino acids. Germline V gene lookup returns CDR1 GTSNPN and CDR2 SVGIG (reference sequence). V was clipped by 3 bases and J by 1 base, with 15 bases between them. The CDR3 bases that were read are TGTGCCTGGAGGGGGCCGCACGGCGATAACTATGGC. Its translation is CAWRGPHGDNYG. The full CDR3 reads CAWRGPHGDNYGYTF.

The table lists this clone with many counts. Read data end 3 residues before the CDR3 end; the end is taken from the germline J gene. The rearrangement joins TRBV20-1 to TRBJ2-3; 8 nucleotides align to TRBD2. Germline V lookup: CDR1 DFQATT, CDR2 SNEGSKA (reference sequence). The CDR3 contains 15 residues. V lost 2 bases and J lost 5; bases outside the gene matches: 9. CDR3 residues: CSARMAGGRVDTQYF. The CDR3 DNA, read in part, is TGCAGTGCTAGAATGGCGGGGGGCCGGGTAGATACG.

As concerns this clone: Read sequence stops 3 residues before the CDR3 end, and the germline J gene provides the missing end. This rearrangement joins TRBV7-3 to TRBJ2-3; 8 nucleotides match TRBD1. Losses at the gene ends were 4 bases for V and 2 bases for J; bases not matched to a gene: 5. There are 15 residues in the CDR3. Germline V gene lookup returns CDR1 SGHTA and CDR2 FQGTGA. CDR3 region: CASSSNQGATDTQYF. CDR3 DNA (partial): TGTGCCAGCAGCTCAAATCAGGGGGCCACAGATACG.

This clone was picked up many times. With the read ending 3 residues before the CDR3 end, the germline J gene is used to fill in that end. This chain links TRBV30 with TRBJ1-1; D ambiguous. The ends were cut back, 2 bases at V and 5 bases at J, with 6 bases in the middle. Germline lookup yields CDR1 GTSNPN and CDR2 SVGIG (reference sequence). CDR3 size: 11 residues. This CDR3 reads CAWSTRTEAFF. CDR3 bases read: TGTGCCTGGAGTACGAGGACTGAA.

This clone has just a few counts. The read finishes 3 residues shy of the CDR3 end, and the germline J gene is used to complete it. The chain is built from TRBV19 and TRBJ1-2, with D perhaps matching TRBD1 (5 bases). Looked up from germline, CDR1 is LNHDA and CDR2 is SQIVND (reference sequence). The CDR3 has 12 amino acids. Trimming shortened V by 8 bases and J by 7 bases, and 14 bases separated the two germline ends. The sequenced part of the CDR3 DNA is TGTGCCAGTTTAGTTCCCCAGGGTGGC. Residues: CASLVPQGG. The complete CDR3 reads CASLVPQGGYTF.

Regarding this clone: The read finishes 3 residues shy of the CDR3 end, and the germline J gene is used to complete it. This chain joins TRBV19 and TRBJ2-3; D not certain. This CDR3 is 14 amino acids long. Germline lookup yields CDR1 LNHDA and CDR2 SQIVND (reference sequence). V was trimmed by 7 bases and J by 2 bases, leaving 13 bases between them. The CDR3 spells CASTLSEFTDTQYF. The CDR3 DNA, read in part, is TGTGCCAGTACCCTTTCAGAGTTCACAGATACG.

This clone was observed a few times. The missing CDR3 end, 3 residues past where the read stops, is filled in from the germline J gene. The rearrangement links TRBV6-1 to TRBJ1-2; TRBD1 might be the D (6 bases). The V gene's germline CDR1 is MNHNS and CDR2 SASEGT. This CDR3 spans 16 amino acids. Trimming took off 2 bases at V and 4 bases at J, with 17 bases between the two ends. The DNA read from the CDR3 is TGTGCCAGCAGTGAACACCTAACCCTCAGGGGCTATGGC. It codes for CASSEHLTLRGYG. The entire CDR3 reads CASSEHLTLRGYGYTF.